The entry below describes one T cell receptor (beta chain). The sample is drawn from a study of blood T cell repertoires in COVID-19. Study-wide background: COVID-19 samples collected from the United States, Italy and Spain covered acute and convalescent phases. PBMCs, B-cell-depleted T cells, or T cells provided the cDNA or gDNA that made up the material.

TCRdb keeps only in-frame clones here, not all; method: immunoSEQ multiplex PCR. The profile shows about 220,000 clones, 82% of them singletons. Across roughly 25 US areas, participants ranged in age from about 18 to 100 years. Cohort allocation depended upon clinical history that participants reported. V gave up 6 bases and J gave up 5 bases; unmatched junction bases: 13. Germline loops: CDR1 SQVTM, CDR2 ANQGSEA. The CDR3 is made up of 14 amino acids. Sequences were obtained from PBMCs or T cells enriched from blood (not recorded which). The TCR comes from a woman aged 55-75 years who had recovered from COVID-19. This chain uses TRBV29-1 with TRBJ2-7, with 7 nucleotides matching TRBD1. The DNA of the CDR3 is TGCAGCGTCCAACCCTGGACAGGCCACCACGAGCAGTACTTC. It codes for CSVQPWTGHHEQYF.